Listed below are T cell receptor beta chains from one sample, sequenced in a study of shared clonotypes between healthy human individuals. TCRdb's copy holds only in-frame clones and misses some; the assay was immunoSEQ multiplex PCR. This sample has about 490,000 clones, with 78% found just once. Sequencing was carried out using PBMCs. The receptors originated from a woman aged 40 to 55 in good health. Some clones in this sample may be carry-over from other donors' samples. CDR3s include the opening cysteine and the closing phenylalanine or tryptophan. Each record gives: V gene, J gene, clone size, D gene, CDR3 protein, CDR3 DNA. The D gene is left open where the match is weak. The size of a clone is reported for some rows only, either as once, few or many, or as a class for expanded clones.

V: TRBV6-5; J: TRBJ2-7; size: .; D: .; CDR3: CASSYGGGSYYEQYF; DNA: TGTGCCAGCAGTTACGGAGGAGGCTCATACTACGAGCAGTACTTC
V: TRBV18; J: TRBJ1-1; size: once; D: .; CDR3: CASSQGRNTEAFF; DNA: TGTGCCAGCTCACAGGGACGGAACACTGAAGCTTTCTTT
V: TRBV6-5; J: TRBJ2-5; size: .; D: .; CDR3: CASNARTAETQYF; DNA: TGTGCCAGCAACGCCCGGACCGCAGAGACCCAGTACTTC
V: TRBV28; J: TRBJ1-1; size: once; D: .; CDR3: CASSFERGRTEAFF; DNA: TGTGCCAGCAGTTTTGAGCGGGGGAGGACTGAAGCTTTCTTT
V: TRBV29-1; J: TRBJ2-3; size: .; D: .; CDR3: CSVEEDPRGTDTQYF; DNA: TGCAGCGTTGAAGAGGATCCCAGGGGCACAGATACGCAGTATTTT
V: TRBV5-8; J: TRBJ2-5; size: .; D: .; CDR3: CASSRGGLGTQETQYF; DNA: TGTGCCAGCAGCCGCGGTGGCCTCGGGACCCAAGAGACCCAGTACTTC
V: TRBV25-1; J: TRBJ1-1; size: few; D: TRBD1; CDR3: CASSNRQGAGTEAFF; DNA: TGTGCCAGCAGTAATAGACAGGGGGCAGGCACTGAAGCTTTCTTT
V: TRBV30; J: TRBJ1-2; size: .; D: TRBD1; CDR3: CAWSARDRLKGYTF; DNA: TGTGCCTGGAGTGCCCGGGACAGGTTAAAGGGCTACACCTTC
V: TRBV15; J: TRBJ2-1; size: .; D: .; CDR3: CATSGGLGGDEQFF; DNA: TGTGCCACCTCCGGGGGCCTGGGAGGGGATGAGCAGTTCTTC
V: TRBV19; J: TRBJ2-5; size: .; D: TRBD2; CDR3: CASSTGLVGGETQYF; DNA: TGTGCCAGTAGTACCGGACTAGTGGGGGGAGAGACCCAGTACTTC
V: TRBV5-1; J: TRBJ2-2; size: .; D: TRBD2; CDR3: CASSPLAGAGELFF; DNA: TGCGCCAGCAGCCCCTTAGCGGGAGCGGGGGAGCTGTTTTTT
V: TRBV9; J: TRBJ2-2; size: .; D: TRBD2; CDR3: CASSVGTAGATTGELFF; DNA: TGTGCCAGCAGCGTAGGAACGGCGGGAGCTACCACCGGGGAGCTGTTTTTT
V: TRBV7-9; J: TRBJ2-7; size: .; D: TRBD1; CDR3: CASSLARDRNSYEQYF; DNA: TGTGCCAGCAGCTTAGCCCGGGACAGGAACTCCTACGAGCAGTACTTC
V: TRBV5-1; J: TRBJ2-5; size: few; D: .; CDR3: CASSLGAGEETQYF; DNA: TGCGCCAGCAGCTTAGGGGCAGGGGAGGAGACCCAGTACTTC
V: TRBV19; J: TRBJ2-1; size: .; D: .; CDR3: CASKPPVGANEQFF; DNA: TGTGCCAGTAAACCTCCGGTGGGGGCCAATGAGCAGTTCTTC
V: TRBV18; J: TRBJ1-5; size: few; D: TRBD1; CDR3: CASSDRAYQPQHF; DNA: TGTGCCAGCTCTGACAGGGCTTATCAGCCCCAGCATTTT
V: TRBV2; J: TRBJ1-2; size: medium-sized; D: .; CDR3: CASIAVGGGYTF; DNA: TGTGCCAGCATAGCGGTAGGAGGTGGCTACACCTTC
V: TRBV2; J: TRBJ2-7; size: few; D: .; CDR3: CASKTGTETYEQYF; DNA: TGTGCCAGCAAAACCGGGACGGAAACCTACGAGCAGTACTTC
V: TRBV25-1; J: TRBJ2-3; size: many; D: .; CDR3: CASTPPLANTDTQYF; DNA: TGTGCCAGCACCCCACCGCTAGCGAACACAGATACGCAGTATTTT
V: TRBV30; J: TRBJ1-2; size: .; D: TRBD1; CDR3: CAWIHTGRGYTF; DNA: TGTGCCTGGATCCATACGGGCAGGGGGTATACCTTC
V: TRBV5-4; J: TRBJ1-2; size: .; D: .; CDR3: CASSARQDGYGYTF; DNA: TGTGCCAGCAGCGCCAGACAGGATGGCTATGGCTACACCTTC
V: TRBV7-9; J: TRBJ2-6; size: .; D: .; CDR3: CASSLVGGSGANVLTF; DNA: TGTGCCAGCAGCTTAGTAGGGGGTTCTGGGGCCAACGTCCTGACTTTC
V: TRBV4-2; J: TRBJ2-3; size: .; D: .; CDR3: CASSQEGDSRVDTQYF; DNA: TGTGCCAGCAGCCAAGAGGGGGATTCAAGAGTAGATACGCAGTATTTT
V: TRBV30; J: TRBJ2-1; size: many; D: .; CDR3: CAWSGRNQGEQFF; DNA: TGTGCCTGGAGTGGGAGGAATCAGGGGGAGCAGTTCTTC
V: TRBV19; J: TRBJ1-1; size: few; D: .; CDR3: CASSVDSPNTEAFF; DNA: TGTGCCAGTAGTGTAGACAGTCCGAACACTGAAGCTTTCTTT
V: TRBV5-1; J: TRBJ1-1; size: .; D: .; CDR3: CASSLVPGTEAFF; DNA: TGCGCCAGCAGCTTGGTGCCAGGGACTGAAGCTTTCTTT
V: TRBV5-1; J: TRBJ2-1; size: .; D: TRBD2; CDR3: CTSSTGLAGERRNEQFF; DNA: TGCACCAGCAGCACGGGACTAGCGGGAGAACGGCGCAATGAGCAGTTCTTC
V: TRBV5-1; J: TRBJ2-1; size: .; D: TRBD2; CDR3: CASHLLMGGENEQFF; DNA: TGCGCCAGCCACCTATTGATGGGAGGGGAAAATGAGCAGTTCTTC
V: TRBV27; J: TRBJ1-3; size: few; D: TRBD1; CDR3: CASSLGGQFGNTIYF; DNA: TGTGCCAGCAGTTTGGGGGGACAGTTCGGAAACACCATATATTTT
V: TRBV5-4; J: TRBJ2-5; size: .; D: TRBD2; CDR3: CASSLGTSGGQETQYF; DNA: TGTGCCAGCAGCTTGGGGACTAGCGGGGGGCAAGAGACCCAGTACTTC
V: TRBV7-3; J: TRBJ2-2; size: .; D: .; CDR3: CASRADNTGELFF; DNA: TGTGCCAGCAGGGCAGACAACACCGGGGAGCTGTTTTTT